The next 25 T cell receptor beta chains were all read from a single sample in a study of technical replicates of blood from four donors. The data were produced by immunoSEQ multiplex PCR, yet TCRdb's version contains in-frame clones alone and is incomplete. This sample has over 55,000 clones, with approximately 96% found just once. The sequencing input was T cells isolated from PBMCs. These receptors were collected from a human donor in good health.

The rearrangement uses TRBV5-1 and TRBJ2-2, with D tentatively TRBD2 (5 bases). Trimming cost V 0 bases and J 4 bases, with 7 bases left between them. CDR3 length: 14 amino acids. The V gene's germline CDR1 is SGHRS and CDR2 YFSETQ. The chain's CDR3 is CASSLGLSTGELFF. The CDR3 coding sequence is TGCGCCAGCAGCTTGGGACTAAGCACCGGGGAGCTGTTTTTT.

J is TRBJ2-5 and V is TRBV19, with 7 bases matching TRBD2. Germline lookup yields CDR1 LNHDA and CDR2 SQIVND (reference sequence). After removal of 6 bases from V and 4 bases from J, the junction contained 11 bases not matched to a gene. The CDR3 consists of 15 residues. CDR3 loop: CASRRKGAGIETQYF. The CDR3, as DNA: TGTGCCAGTAGAAGGAAGGGAGCGGGGATAGAGACCCAGTACTTC.

The chain carries TRBV15 and TRBJ2-1, with D possibly matching TRBD2 (5 bases). Germline values: CDR1 LNHNV, CDR2 YYDKDF (reference sequence). V was cut by 6 bases and J by 1 base, with 7 bases left in between. The CDR3 has 13 amino acids. The CDR3 is CATRLASYNEQFF. CDR3 sequence (DNA): TGTGCCACCAGGCTAGCATCCTACAATGAGCAGTTCTTC.

CDR3 in DNA: TGTGCCAGCAGTTACCTGACTCGCGGAACCTACGAGCAGTACTTC. Protein: CASSYLTRGTYEQYF. The genes are TRBV6-5 and TRBJ2-7, with no clear D. Looked up from germline, CDR1 is MNHEY and CDR2 is SVGAGI. The CDR3 spans 15 residues. V was pared by 2 bases and J by 2 bases, with 13 bases between.

This rearrangement joins TRBV19 to TRBJ2-1, with 8 nucleotides matching TRBD2. The CDR3 contains 19 residues. The germline V gene encodes CDR1 LNHDA and CDR2 SQIVND (reference sequence). The ends lost 5 bases at V and 4 bases at J; junction bases unmatched: 19. The CDR3 is CASSSTPGLGKSVYNEQFF. CDR3 bases: TGTGCCAGTAGTTCGACGCCGGGACTAGGGAAATCGGTATACAATGAGCAGTTCTTC. Complete variable domain (other parts from reference TRBV19 and TRBJ2-1): DGGITQSPKYLFRKEGQNVTLSCEQNLNHDAMYWYRQDPGQGLRLIYYSQIVNDFQKGDIAEGYSVSREKKESFPLTVTSAQKNPTAFYLCASSSTPGLGKSVYNEQFFGPGTRLTVL.

The J gene is TRBJ1-3, the V gene TRBV6-1; D perhaps matches TRBD1 (5 bases). Germline CDR1 MNHNS, CDR2 SASEGT. Trimming cost V 6 bases and J 4 bases, with 13 bases left between them. The CDR3 is 14 residues long. The CDR3 DNA reads TGTGCCAGCAGGATTAAAGGGGTAGGAAACACCATATATTTT. Translated, it gives CASRIKGVGNTIYF.

The rearrangement joins TRBV4-1 to TRBJ1-5, with 8 bases fitting TRBD1. Germline V lookup: CDR1 MGHRA, CDR2 YSYEKL. V shed 0 bases and J 4 bases; nucleotides not matched to a gene: 5. This CDR3 region has 16 residues. This chain's CDR3 is CASSQEAGGTNQPQHF. CDR3 bases: TGCGCCAGCAGCCAAGAAGCAGGGGGCACTAATCAGCCCCAGCATTTT.

The chain recombines TRBV6-1 with TRBJ2-7, with 7 bases fitting TRBD1. The V gene end was trimmed by 6 bases and the J gene end by 3 bases; junction bases not matched to a gene: 17. Germline V CDR1 and CDR2: MNHNS, SASEGT. CDR3 length: 17 amino acids. DNA of the CDR3: TGTGCCAGCAGCGAAATCCACGTTCCGGGACAGCTCTACGAGCAGTACTTC. It is translated as CASSEIHVPGQLYEQYF.

The sample holds one count of this clone. The chain uses TRBV5-1 and TRBJ2-3; a weak D match, TRBD2 (6 bases). Trimming pared 4 bases from V and 4 bases from J, leaving 16 bases between. The CDR3 spans 15 residues. CDR1 is SGHRS and CDR2 is YFSETQ in the germline V gene. CDR3 amino acids: CASSAPAPGADTQYF. CDR3 bases: TGCGCCAGCAGCGCCCCGGCGCCGGGGGCAGATACGCAGTATTTT.

This chain connects TRBV9 to TRBJ1-4; no clear D gene. The ends were cut back, 4 bases at V and 0 bases at J, with 16 bases in the middle. The CDR3 runs to 17 residues. Per the germline V gene, CDR1 is SGDLS and CDR2 is YYNGEE. CDR3 sequence reads: CASSSRPLLTTNEKLFF. Written as DNA, the CDR3 is TGTGCCAGCAGCTCTAGACCGCTACTTACAACTAATGAAAAACTGTTTTTT.

In nucleotides, the CDR3 is TGTGCCAGCAGCCCCCCGGGACTTAGCTCCTACAATGAGCAGTTCTTC. It yields the protein CASSPPGLSSYNEQFF. V usage is TRBV2 and J usage is TRBJ2-1; a possible D gene is TRBD2 (6 bases). Between the trimmed V and J ends, which lost 6 bases and 0 bases, there was a span of 15 bases. Per the germline V gene, CDR1 is SNHLY and CDR2 is FYNNEI. The CDR3 has 16 residues.

The J gene is TRBJ1-2, the V gene TRBV27; the D gene is possibly TRBD1 (5 bases). Trimming removed 5 bases at V and 5 bases at J, with 15 bases between. Germline assignment: CDR1 MNHEY and CDR2 SMNVEV (reference sequence). There are 14 residues in the CDR3. The CDR3 here is CASSIREGIYGYTF. The CDR3 nucleotides are TGTGCCAGCAGTATCCGGGAGGGGATATATGGCTACACCTTC.

This clone appeared a single time. V is TRBV19 and J is TRBJ1-5; 9 bases are a match to TRBD1. With 4 bases clipped from V and 6 bases from J, the junction kept 7 bases outside the gene matches. Germline V gene sequence: CDR1 LNHDA, CDR2 SQIVND (reference sequence). This CDR3 contains 15 residues. DNA for the CDR3: TGTGCCAGTAGTACCACAGGGGGCGGTGGTCAGCCCCAGCATTTT. Translated, it gives CASSTTGGGGQPQHF.

The chain couples TRBV7-2 to TRBJ2-7, with D possibly TRBD2 on 6 matching bases. Looked up from germline, CDR1 is SGHTA and CDR2 is FQGNSA. The CDR3 is 17 residues long. V was cut by 8 bases and J by 0 bases, with 23 bases left in between. The CDR3 protein is CASGDWGVGESSYEQYF. The CDR3 coding sequence is TGTGCCAGCGGGGACTGGGGGGTAGGGGAGAGCTCCTACGAGCAGTACTTC.

This chain uses TRBV5-1 with TRBJ1-2; 7 nucleotides align to TRBD1. CDR3 length: 15 residues. Trimming removed 4 bases from V and 8 bases from J; junction bases left unmatched: 14. Germline CDR1 reads SGHRS; CDR2 reads YFSETQ. The CDR3 region is CASSAGQALSTGYTF. CDR3 bases: TGCGCCAGCAGCGCTGGACAGGCCCTATCTACCGGCTACACCTTC.

The chain combines TRBV27 with TRBJ2-5; 15 bases align to TRBD2. Germline values: CDR1 MNHEY, CDR2 SMNVEV (reference sequence). There are 15 residues in the CDR3. The J segment lost 4 bases and the V segment lost 4 bases, leaving 1 base of the junction unmatched. Written as DNA, the CDR3 is TGTGCCAGCAGTTCGGGACTAGCGGGGGGAGAGACCCAGTACTTC. This translates into CASSSGLAGGETQYF.

This clone was recorded once. J is TRBJ1-5 and V is TRBV6-5; D gene ambiguous. This CDR3 comprises 12 residues. Germline V gives CDR1 MNHEY, CDR2 SVGAGI. The V end lost 7 bases, the J end lost 5 bases, and 9 bases lay between the germline ends. This chain's CDR3 is CASNKFHQPQHF. CDR3 coding DNA: TGTGCCAGCAATAAATTCCATCAGCCCCAGCATTTT.

This chain connects TRBV5-1 to TRBJ1-5, with D maybe TRBD1 (6 bases). V was cut by 0 bases and J by 7 bases, with 11 bases left in between. Per germline, CDR1 SGHRS and CDR2 YFSETQ. The CDR3 is 14 residues long. The CDR3 DNA follows: TGCGCCAGCAGCTTGGGGGGGCTTTGGCAGCCCCAGCATTTT. Translating it yields CASSLGGLWQPQHF.

The chain uses TRBV18 and TRBJ1-3; D gene unclear. The CDR3 totals 16 residues. The germline gives CDR1 KGHSH, CDR2 LQKENI. Trimming stripped 0 bases from V and 2 bases from J, with 11 bases between. CDR3 sequence: CASSPPIEKTGNTIYF. The CDR3 bases are TGTGCCAGCTCACCACCGATAGAGAAAACTGGAAACACCATATATTTT.

The chain uses TRBV28 and TRBJ2-1, with 7 nucleotides matching TRBD2. CDR3 length equals 18 residues. The V gene's germline CDR1 is MDHEN and CDR2 SYDVKM. Trimming removed 6 bases from V and 3 bases from J; junction bases left unmatched: 17. The CDR3 region is CASSLQVDGLVGYNEQFF. The CDR3 DNA is TGTGCCAGCAGCCTCCAGGTTGATGGACTAGTCGGCTACAATGAGCAGTTCTTC.

This clone was found once. The chain couples TRBV6-5 to TRBJ2-7, with a tentative D call TRBD1 (5 bases). Per germline, CDR1 MNHEY and CDR2 SVGAGI. V lost 4 bases, J lost 4 bases, and 14 bases lay in between. The CDR3 loop spans 14 amino acids. CDR3 amino acids: CASSLRQGWYEQYF. The CDR3 nucleotides are TGTGCCAGCAGTTTGAGGCAGGGTTGGTACGAGCAGTACTTC.

This rearrangement joins TRBV28 to TRBJ1-1; D unresolved. Trimming shortened V by 8 bases and J by 3 bases, and 25 bases separated the two germline ends. CDR1 MDHEN and CDR2 SYDVKM come from the germline V gene. The CDR3 length is 17 residues. The CDR3 here is CASLTRQGRHGDTEAFF. In DNA form, the CDR3 reads TGTGCCAGCCTCACGCGGCAAGGTCGACACGGGGACACTGAAGCTTTCTTT.

This rearrangement joins TRBV9 to TRBJ2-4, with a possible D match to TRBD2 (6 bases). The germline CDR1 and CDR2 sequences are SGDLS and YYNGEE. This CDR3 spans 14 amino acids. Trimming cost V 4 bases and J 7 bases, with 15 bases left between them. The CDR3 coding sequence is TGTGCCAGCAGCTGGGCCTCGGAGGGGAACATTCAGTACTTC. Protein product: CASSWASEGNIQYF.

The chain carries TRBV10-1 and TRBJ2-7; TRBD2 might be the D (6 bases). This CDR3 is 13 amino acids long. Germline V gene sequence: CDR1 WNHNN, CDR2 SYGVQD (reference sequence). Trimming left V 1 base short and J 8 bases short, with 12 bases between. The CDR3 loop is CASSEFPAGQQYF. The CDR3 nucleotides are TGCGCCAGCAGTGAGTTCCCCGCGGGACAGCAGTACTTC.

V gene TRBV2 combines with J gene TRBJ1-2, with TRBD1 matching 9 bases. The CDR3 has 15 amino acids. Germline trimming cut 10 bases from V and 6 bases from J; bases unmatched to any gene: 15. Germline values: CDR1 SNHLY, CDR2 FYNNEI. The CDR3 DNA is TGTGCCATCTTTTCGAGGGACAGGGATTATAATGGCTACACCTTC. Translating gives CAIFSRDRDYNGYTF. Supplemented by reference TRBV2 and TRBJ1-2, the full variable domain reads EPEVTQTPSHQVTQMGQEVILRCVPISNHLYFYWYRQILGQKVEFLVSFYNNEISEKSEIFDDQFSVERPDGSNFTLKIRSTKLEDSAMYFCAIFSRDRDYNGYTFGSGTRLTVV.